The source of this TCR beta chain is a study of cytomegalovirus exposure and HLA in healthy donors. Study results and limitations: In a later analysis, at a false discovery rate of 0.05, under 20,000 TCR beta sequences matched HLA alleles.

PCR was performed using 60 Vbeta and 13 Jbeta primers. TCRdb's copy holds only in-frame clones and misses some; the assay was immunoSEQ multiplex PCR. The table shows 55,000 or so clones, with approximately 84% occurring only once. Concerning this clone itself: Its antigen is still unknown.

J was trimmed by 5 bases and V by 4 bases; bases with no gene match: 4. The germline gives CDR1 GTSNPN, CDR2 SVGIG (reference sequence). This CDR3 contains 12 residues. The chain uses TRBV30 and TRBJ1-2; 7 bases match TRBD1. This TCR was recovered from a man aged 45 to 65 in good health and CMV-seronegative. The sequencing input was PBMCs. CDR3 nucleotides: TGTGCCTGGAACAGGGGAGAGTATGGCTACACCTTC. It is translated as CAWNRGEYGYTF.